These T cell receptor beta chains were read from a single sample in a study of CD8+ T cells in alopecia areata. Produced via immunoSEQ multiplex PCR; TCRdb's table is partial and in-frame only. The table has about 210,000 clones, over 60% seen once. This sample comprised CD4+ T cells sorted from blood, obtained at week 4, from a patient treated with tofacitinib. The origin of the receptors is a human donor with alopecia areata. Both conserved end residues are part of each CDR3. The order of the fields is J gene, clone size, D gene, CDR3 length, V gene, CDR3 protein, CDR3 DNA. A D gene is named only where the DNA matches it firmly. Size values are once, few and many counts, or a class for expanded clones, and some rows have none.

j_call: TRBJ2-3
clone_size: -
d_call: -
cdr3_length: 13
v_call: TRBV15
cdr3_aa: CATSRGTWDTQYF
cdr3_nt: TGTGCCACCAGCAGAGGGACATGGGATACGCAGTATTTT

j_call: TRBJ2-6
clone_size: -
d_call: TRBD2
cdr3_length: 19
v_call: TRBV7-9
cdr3_aa: CASSPTWTSGGTGANVLTF
cdr3_nt: TGTGCCAGCAGCCCTACTTGGACTAGCGGGGGGACTGGGGCCAACGTCCTGACTTTC

j_call: TRBJ2-1
clone_size: -
d_call: -
cdr3_length: 14
v_call: TRBV5-1
cdr3_aa: CASSSDTSYNEQFF
cdr3_nt: TGCGCCAGCAGCTCGGACACATCCTACAATGAGCAGTTCTTC

j_call: TRBJ1-1
clone_size: -
d_call: -
cdr3_length: 15
v_call: TRBV21-1
cdr3_aa: CASSKKGHPNTEAFF
cdr3_nt: TGTGCCAGCAGCAAAAAGGGACATCCGAACACTGAAGCTTTCTTT

j_call: TRBJ1-2
clone_size: -
d_call: -
cdr3_length: 14
v_call: TRBV29-1
cdr3_aa: CSAAVGGTNYGYTF
cdr3_nt: TGCAGCGCAGCTGTGGGGGGTACTAACTATGGCTACACCTTC

j_call: TRBJ1-5
clone_size: -
d_call: -
cdr3_length: 12
v_call: TRBV27
cdr3_aa: CASRQSNQPQHF
cdr3_nt: TGTGCCAGCCGACAGAGCAATCAGCCCCAGCATTTT

j_call: TRBJ2-2
clone_size: -
d_call: -
cdr3_length: 12
v_call: TRBV7-6
cdr3_aa: CASSLRSGELFF
cdr3_nt: TGTGCCAGCAGCTTAAGAAGCGGGGAGCTGTTTTTT

j_call: TRBJ1-1
clone_size: -
d_call: -
cdr3_length: 12
v_call: TRBV6-5
cdr3_aa: CASSRPNTEAFF
cdr3_nt: TGTGCCAGCAGTCGACCCAACACTGAAGCTTTCTTT

j_call: TRBJ1-1
clone_size: -
d_call: -
cdr3_length: 13
v_call: TRBV29-1
cdr3_aa: CSVATGRGTEAFF
cdr3_nt: TGCAGCGTTGCAACGGGAAGAGGCACTGAAGCTTTCTTT

j_call: TRBJ1-5
clone_size: -
d_call: -
cdr3_length: 17
v_call: TRBV4-2
cdr3_aa: CASSQDGTRGSNQPQHF
cdr3_nt: TGTGCCAGCAGCCAAGATGGGACCAGGGGTAGCAATCAGCCCCAGCATTTT

j_call: TRBJ1-2
clone_size: -
d_call: TRBD1
cdr3_length: 15
v_call: TRBV7-2
cdr3_aa: CASSAGTVTNYGYTF
cdr3_nt: TGTGCCAGCAGCGCCGGGACAGTAACTAACTATGGCTACACCTTC

j_call: TRBJ1-2
clone_size: -
d_call: -
cdr3_length: 12
v_call: TRBV30
cdr3_aa: CAWSLGPHGYTF
cdr3_nt: TGTGCCTGGAGTTTGGGTCCGCATGGCTACACCTTC

j_call: TRBJ2-1
clone_size: few
d_call: TRBD2
cdr3_length: 14
v_call: TRBV29-1
cdr3_aa: CSVGGAPKTNEQFF
cdr3_nt: TGCAGCGTGGGAGGGGCCCCGAAAACGAATGAGCAGTTCTTC

j_call: TRBJ1-2
clone_size: few
d_call: -
cdr3_length: 13
v_call: TRBV6-5
cdr3_aa: CASSRGADYGYTF
cdr3_nt: TGTGCCAGCAGTCGGGGAGCGGACTATGGCTACACCTTC

j_call: TRBJ2-3
clone_size: -
d_call: -
cdr3_length: 12
v_call: TRBV9
cdr3_aa: CASSVGPDTQYF
cdr3_nt: TGTGCCAGCAGCGTAGGGCCAGATACGCAGTATTTT

j_call: TRBJ2-5
clone_size: -
d_call: -
cdr3_length: 13
v_call: TRBV15
cdr3_aa: CATSRDPQETQYF
cdr3_nt: TGTGCCACCAGCAGAGATCCTCAAGAGACCCAGTACTTC

j_call: TRBJ2-1
clone_size: -
d_call: -
cdr3_length: 16
v_call: TRBV7-9
cdr3_aa: CASSLGHLSSYNEQFF
cdr3_nt: TGTGCCAGCAGCTTAGGACACCTGAGCTCCTACAATGAGCAGTTCTTC